Included here is one T cell receptor beta chain sequence, with context. Its antigen is unknown. TCRdb keeps only in-frame clones here, not all; method: immunoSEQ multiplex PCR. The sample holds around 110,000 clones, about 91% seen once. This entry is derived from a study of graft-versus-host responses after intestinal transplantation. Turning to the study itself: Each recipient received anti-thymocyte globulin induction, then tacrolimus and steroids for around three years.

CDR1 LNHNV and CDR2 YYDKDF come from the germline V gene (reference sequence). V dropped 6 bases and J dropped 0 bases, with 12 bases sitting between them. The CDR3 runs 15 residues. The study, taken as a whole, reports: Among circulating GvH clones, peak levels were associated with early post-transplant declines in HvG clones. Detection of GvH clones occurred in recipient marrow, and some had their first appearance in ileum or blood. Within the allografts of patients who had graft-donor T cell macrochimerism, graft-versus-host to host-versus-graft clonal ratios were high.

This receptor was taken from a human donor who was the organ donor for an intestinal transplant. Sequences were derived from unstimulated CD4+ T cells sorted from spleen or lymph node cells, sampled before transplant. V usage is TRBV15 and J usage is TRBJ1-5; no clear D gene. CDR3 sequence (DNA): TGTGCCACCAGGAGCACACCTAATAGCAATCAGCCCCAGCATTTT. Its protein is CATRSTPNSNQPQHF. The full variable domain, rest sourced from reference TRBV15 and TRBJ1-5, is DAMVIQNPRYQVTQFGKPVTLSCSQTLNHNVMYWYQQKSSQAPKLLFHYYDKDFNNEADTPDNFQSRRPNTSFCFLDIRSPGLGDTAMYLCATRSTPNSNQPQHFGDGTRLSIL.